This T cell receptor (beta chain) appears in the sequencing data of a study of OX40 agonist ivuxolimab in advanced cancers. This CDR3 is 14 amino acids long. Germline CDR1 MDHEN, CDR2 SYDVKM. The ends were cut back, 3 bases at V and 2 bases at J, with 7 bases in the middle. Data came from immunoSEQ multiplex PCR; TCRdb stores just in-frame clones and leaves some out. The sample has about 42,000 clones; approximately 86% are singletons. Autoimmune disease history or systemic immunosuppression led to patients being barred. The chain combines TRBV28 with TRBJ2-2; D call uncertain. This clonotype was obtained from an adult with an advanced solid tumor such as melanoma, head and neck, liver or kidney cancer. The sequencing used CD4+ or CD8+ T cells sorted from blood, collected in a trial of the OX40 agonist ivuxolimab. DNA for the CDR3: TGTGCCAGCAGTTTCAGGTACAACACCGGGGAGCTGTTTTTT. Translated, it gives CASSFRYNTGELFF.